Following are 30 T cell receptor beta chains from one sample sequenced in a study of blood T cell repertoires in COVID-19. Repertoires were generated with immunoSEQ multiplex PCR, while TCRdb's copy carries only in-frame clones and drops some. Of more than 200,000 clones detected, around nine tenths appear once; the ten largest clones hold 10% to 11%. Sequencing input: PBMCs or T cells enriched from blood (not recorded which). All receptors come from a man aged 30 to 39 who had recovered from COVID-19.

This clone appeared many times. V and J are TRBV6-5 and TRBJ2-3; 9 positions match TRBD2. The germline CDR1 and CDR2 sequences are MNHEY and SVGAGI. The CDR3 is 14 residues long. V trimming: 6 bases; J trimming: 3 bases; junction bases outside the gene matches: 4. This CDR3 is CASRLAGVTDTQYF. CDR3 DNA sequence: TGTGCCAGCAGACTAGCGGGCGTGACAGATACGCAGTATTTT.

V and J are TRBV19 and TRBJ2-2, with D possibly TRBD2 on 5 matching bases. The V gene lost 3 bases and the J gene lost 5 bases, with 19 bases spanning the gap. Germline CDR1 and CDR2: LNHDA and SQIVND (reference sequence). The CDR3 has 17 amino acids. The DNA of the CDR3 is TGTGCCAGTAGTATGGTTCGAGGAGGTCGAAGAACCGGGGAGCTGTTTTTT. Residues: CASSMVRGGRRTGELFF.

This clone occurred once. V is TRBV5-4 and J is TRBJ1-4, with no clear D. CDR1 SGHNT and CDR2 YYREEE come from the germline V gene (reference sequence). There are 14 residues in the CDR3. With 0 bases removed from V and 7 bases from J, the gap between germline ends came to 10 bases. The CDR3 DNA reads TGTGCCAGCAGCTTGGGAGGGTTAGGTGAAAAACTGTTTTTT. This gives the protein CASSLGGLGEKLFF.

The count of this clone is one. The gene calls are TRBV2 and TRBJ2-7; D is perhaps TRBD1 (5 bases). Trimming stripped 3 bases from V and 2 bases from J, with 17 bases between. Per germline, CDR1 SNHLY and CDR2 FYNNEI. The CDR3 runs 16 residues. CDR3 protein: CASSDREPKLAYEQYF. CDR3 coding DNA: TGTGCCAGCAGTGACAGGGAACCCAAATTAGCCTACGAGCAGTACTTC.

The J gene is TRBJ2-7, the V gene TRBV5-1; perhaps TRBD2 as D (6 bases). CDR3 size: 15 residues. CDR1 is SGHRS, CDR2 YFSETQ, per germline. The V end was cut by 4 bases, the J end by 4 bases, with 18 bases between. DNA of the CDR3: TGCGCCAGCAGCCCTTACCGGGACTCATCATACGAGCAGTACTTC. Amino acids: CASSPYRDSSYEQYF.

This chain uses TRBV9 with TRBJ1-3; D might be TRBD1 (6 bases). V lost 0 bases and J lost 2, with 6 bases in between. The length of the CDR3 is 14 residues. Germline V gene data show CDR1 as SGDLS and CDR2 as YYNGEE. CDR3 region: CASSVAGAGNTIYF. As DNA, the CDR3 is TGTGCCAGCAGCGTAGCAGGGGCTGGAAACACCATATATTTT.

The rearrangement joins TRBV10-3 to TRBJ2-7; 8 nucleotides match TRBD2. Germline V gives CDR1 ENHRY, CDR2 SYGVKD. The CDR3 loop spans 16 amino acids. The trim removed 5 bases at V and 0 bases at J, leaving 9 bases unmatched. In DNA form, the CDR3 reads TGTGCCATCAGTATAACACAGGGACTAGACTCCTACGAGCAGTACTTC. Translating gives CAISITQGLDSYEQYF.

The V and J genes are TRBV19 and TRBJ2-1; 7 nucleotides agree with TRBD2. Trimming removed 5 bases from V and 4 bases from J; junction bases left unmatched: 8. Germline loops: CDR1 LNHDA, CDR2 SQIVND (reference sequence). The CDR3 totals 15 residues. Written as DNA, the CDR3 is TGTGCCAGTAGTCTATTGGCGGGGGATTACAATGAGCAGTTCTTC. It codes for CASSLLAGDYNEQFF.

The CDR3 sequence: CASSLGSYSGANVLTF. The CDR3 DNA is TGTGCCAGCAGCTTAGGGTCCTACTCTGGGGCCAACGTCCTGACTTTC. This chain links TRBV7-2 with TRBJ2-6; D remains ambiguous. V gave up 1 base and J gave up 0 bases, with 7 bases separating them. Germline V gene sequence: CDR1 SGHTA, CDR2 FQGNSA. The CDR3 is made up of 16 amino acids.

The rearrangement joins TRBV6-5 to TRBJ2-7; D is uncertain. Germline values: CDR1 MNHEY, CDR2 SVGAGI. This CDR3 has 13 amino acids. Trimming took off 2 bases at V and 3 bases at J, with 8 bases between the two ends. The CDR3 bases are TGTGCCAGCAGTTACGACATAAACTACGAGCAGTACTTC. Its translation: CASSYDINYEQYF.

The chain is built from TRBV19 and TRBJ1-6; a weak D match, TRBD1 (5 bases). This CDR3 is 13 amino acids long. V dropped 5 bases and J dropped 7 bases, with 9 bases sitting between them. The V gene's germline CDR1 is LNHDA and CDR2 SQIVND (reference sequence). CDR3 protein: CASSLRGNSPLHF. The CDR3 DNA is TGTGCCAGTAGTCTACGGGGGAATTCACCCCTCCACTTT.

The CDR3 sequence: CASRRTGLGSEQYF. In nucleotides, the CDR3 is TGTGCCAGCAGAAGGACAGGGCTCGGGTCCGAGCAGTACTTC. V and J are TRBV2 and TRBJ2-7; 8 bases map to TRBD1. CDR3 length equals 14 residues. V shed 6 bases, J shed 6 bases, and the junction held 10 bases outside the gene matches. Germline CDR1 reads SNHLY; CDR2 reads FYNNEI. The full variable domain, with the rest looked up from reference TRBV2 and TRBJ2-7, is EPEVTQTPSHQVTQMGQEVILRCVPISNHLYFYWYRQILGQKVEFLVSFYNNEISEKSEIFDDQFSVERPDGSNFTLKIRSTKLEDSAMYFCASRRTGLGSEQYFGPGTRLTVT.

V is TRBV6-6 and J is TRBJ1-6; 7 nucleotides line up with TRBD1. With 6 bases clipped from V and 9 bases from J, the junction kept 8 bases outside the gene matches. Germline V gene lookup returns CDR1 MNHNY and CDR2 SVGAGI (reference sequence). This CDR3 comprises 14 residues. Here the CDR3 DNA reads TGTGCCAGCAGCGACAGGGAAGGGGGTTCACCCCTCCACTTT. Translation gives CASSDREGGSPLHF.

V gene TRBV12-5 combines with J gene TRBJ2-2; 8 bases are shared with TRBD2. CDR3 length: 21 amino acids. V dropped 5 bases and J dropped 5; count of bases not matched to a gene: 25. Per germline, CDR1 LGHNT and CDR2 FRNRAP. CDR3 sequence (DNA): TGTGCTAGTGGTCCTTCGAACTGGGGGTTACTAGCGGCCAGGGAAACCGGGGAGCTGTTTTTT. It is translated as CASGPSNWGLLAARETGELFF.

This chain connects TRBV6-2 or TRBV6-3 to TRBJ2-1; perhaps TRBD2 as D (5 bases). Per the germline V gene, CDR1 is MNHEY and CDR2 is SVGEGT. This CDR3 is built from 11 residues. The V and J ends lost 5 bases and 10 bases respectively, with 9 bases between them. The CDR3 nucleotides read TGTGCCAGCAGTAACGGCGGGGAGCAGTTCTTC. Protein sequence: CASSNGGEQFF.

The chain is built from TRBV9 and TRBJ2-2; D may be TRBD2 (5 bases). Germline V gene data show CDR1 as SGDLS and CDR2 as YYNGEE. V was shortened by 3 bases and J by 6 bases, with 9 bases between the two germline ends. This CDR3 has 13 amino acids. The DNA of the CDR3 is TGTGCCAGCAGCGATGAGCGGTCCGGGGAGCTGTTTTTT. Translating it yields CASSDERSGELFF. The full variable domain, in which reference TRBV9 and TRBJ2-2 provide the parts outside the CDR3, is DSGVTQTPKHLITATGQRVTLRCSPRSGDLSVYWYQQSLDQGLQFLIQYYNGEERAKGNILERFSAQQFPDLHSELNLSSLELGDSALYFCASSDERSGELFFGEGSRLTVL.

The gene calls are TRBV2 and TRBJ1-1; D not resolved. Between the trimmed V and J ends, which lost 6 bases and 4 bases, there was a span of 15 bases. This CDR3 is built from 14 residues. From germline, CDR1 is SNHLY and CDR2 FYNNEI. CDR3 sequence (DNA): TGTGCCAGCAGGAAACAGTCGGCGGGCACTGAAGCTTTCTTT. The encoded protein is CASRKQSAGTEAFF.

This chain joins TRBV30 and TRBJ1-4; weak D call: TRBD1 (5 bases). Germline loops: CDR1 GTSNPN, CDR2 SVGIG (reference sequence). Trimming took off 1 base at V and 8 bases at J, with 17 bases between the two ends. The CDR3 covers 15 residues. CDR3 residues: CAWSGSTSGGEKLFF. CDR3 bases: TGTGCCTGGAGTGGTAGCACCTCGGGGGGGGAAAAACTGTTTTTT.

The chain has TRBV7-2 and TRBJ2-3; 9 bases are shared with TRBD2. J was trimmed by 7 bases and V by 4 bases; bases with no gene match: 12. This CDR3 is built from 16 residues. From germline, CDR1 is SGHTA and CDR2 FQGNSA. The CDR3 sequence is CASSSQGGGAWYTQYF. The CDR3 coding sequence is TGTGCCAGCAGCTCCCAAGGCGGGGGGGCCTGGTATACGCAGTATTTT.

The chain combines TRBV7-2 with TRBJ2-5; TRBD2 agrees at 9 bases. The germline CDR1 and CDR2 sequences are SGHTA and FQGNSA. The CDR3 has 16 amino acids. V gave up 1 base and J gave up 1 base; unmatched junction bases: 4. The CDR3 DNA follows: TGTGCCAGCAGCTTAGTCCCTAGCGGGGCCCAAGAGACCCAGTACTTC. It is translated as CASSLVPSGAQETQYF.

J is TRBJ1-5 and V is TRBV19; TRBD1 is a possible D gene (5 bases). The CDR3 sequence is 15 residues long. Germline CDR1 reads LNHDA; CDR2 reads SQIVND (reference sequence). Trimming removed 5 bases from V and 3 bases from J, with 14 bases in between. The CDR3 DNA is TGTGCCAGTAGTCCCGGGCGACAGTACAATCAGCCCCAGCATTTT. The encoded protein is CASSPGRQYNQPQHF.

This clone was seen once. The gene calls are TRBV7-3 and TRBJ2-1, with 10 bases fitting TRBD2. The ends lost 6 bases at V and 6 bases at J; junction bases unmatched: 8. Germline values: CDR1 SGHTA, CDR2 FQGTGA. The CDR3 has 15 amino acids. The CDR3 nucleotides are TGTGCCAGCAGTCAGGGTAGCGGGGGGTTCAATGAGCAGTTCTTC. This codes for CASSQGSGGFNEQFF.

This chain connects TRBV5-4 to TRBJ2-1; 13 nucleotides line up with TRBD2. This CDR3 has 15 residues. V lost 4 bases, J lost 10 bases, and 8 bases stayed unmatched. CDR1 and CDR2 (germline): SGHNT, YYREEE (reference sequence). The CDR3: CASSPRVGLAGEQFF. CDR3 in DNA: TGTGCCAGCAGCCCAAGGGTGGGACTAGCGGGAGAGCAGTTCTTC.

This chain links TRBV3-1 (or the pseudogene TRBV3-2) with TRBJ2-5, with 7 nucleotides matching TRBD1. Germline V gene data show CDR1 as LGHDT and CDR2 as YNNKEL (reference sequence). The ends lost 1 base at V and 1 base at J; junction bases unmatched: 0. The CDR3 runs 14 residues. CDR3 in amino acids: CASSQAGGQETQYF. The CDR3 region has the DNA TGTGCCAGCAGCCAAGCAGGGGGCCAAGAGACCCAGTACTTC.

The chain couples TRBV6-5 to TRBJ1-2, with no clear D. Trimming shortened V by 2 bases and J by 4 bases, and 8 bases separated the two germline ends. This CDR3 contains 13 residues. The germline V gene encodes CDR1 MNHEY and CDR2 SVGAGI. DNA for the CDR3: TGTGCCAGCAGTTACGAGTACGGCTATGGCTACACCTTC. It yields the protein CASSYEYGYGYTF.

The chain carries TRBV9 and TRBJ2-7, with D unclear. Germline CDR1 and CDR2: SGDLS and YYNGEE. The CDR3 runs 14 residues. Deletions cut 1 base from V and 6 bases from J, with 14 bases between. CDR3 in DNA: TGTGCCAGCAGCGTACAGGTTAAGGAAACCGAGCAGTACTTC. Protein: CASSVQVKETEQYF. Full variable domain (remainder filled in from reference TRBV9 and TRBJ2-7): DSGVTQTPKHLITATGQRVTLRCSPRSGDLSVYWYQQSLDQGLQFLIQYYNGEERAKGNILERFSAQQFPDLHSELNLSSLELGDSALYFCASSVQVKETEQYFGPGTRLTVT.

This sequence joins TRBV6-2 or TRBV6-3 and TRBJ1-2; D is possibly TRBD1 (5 bases). The V end was cut by 5 bases, the J end by 4 bases, with 14 bases between. Germline values: CDR1 MNHEY, CDR2 SVGEGT. This CDR3 comprises 14 residues. The CDR3 is CASSETDLLYGYTF. The CDR3 DNA reads TGTGCCAGCAGTGAGACAGACTTACTCTATGGCTACACCTTC.

This clone came up a few times. The chain joins TRBV18 to TRBJ2-5; 14 positions agree with TRBD2. Germline assignment: CDR1 KGHSH and CDR2 LQKENI. The trim removed 6 bases at V and 4 bases at J, leaving 7 bases unmatched. CDR3 length equals 16 residues. CDR3 coding DNA: TGTGCCAGCTCGCCGACTAGCGGGAGGGAAGGAGAGACCCAGTACTTC. Protein product: CASSPTSGREGETQYF.

The chain has TRBV9 and TRBJ2-3; the D is unclear. Deletions cut 4 bases from V and 0 bases from J, with 6 bases between. CDR1 and CDR2 (germline): SGDLS, YYNGEE. The CDR3 has 13 residues. The CDR3 sequence is CASSSPSTDTQYF. CDR3 nucleotides: TGTGCCAGCAGCTCCCCTAGCACAGATACGCAGTATTTT.

This chain links TRBV7-2 with TRBJ1-3; D is uncertain. The CDR3 contains 12 residues. The V gene lost 8 bases and the J gene lost 3 bases, with 8 bases spanning the gap. From germline, CDR1 is SGHTA and CDR2 FQGNSA. CDR3: CASRFVGNTIYF. Written as DNA, the CDR3 is TGTGCCAGCCGGTTTGTTGGAAACACCATATATTTT.